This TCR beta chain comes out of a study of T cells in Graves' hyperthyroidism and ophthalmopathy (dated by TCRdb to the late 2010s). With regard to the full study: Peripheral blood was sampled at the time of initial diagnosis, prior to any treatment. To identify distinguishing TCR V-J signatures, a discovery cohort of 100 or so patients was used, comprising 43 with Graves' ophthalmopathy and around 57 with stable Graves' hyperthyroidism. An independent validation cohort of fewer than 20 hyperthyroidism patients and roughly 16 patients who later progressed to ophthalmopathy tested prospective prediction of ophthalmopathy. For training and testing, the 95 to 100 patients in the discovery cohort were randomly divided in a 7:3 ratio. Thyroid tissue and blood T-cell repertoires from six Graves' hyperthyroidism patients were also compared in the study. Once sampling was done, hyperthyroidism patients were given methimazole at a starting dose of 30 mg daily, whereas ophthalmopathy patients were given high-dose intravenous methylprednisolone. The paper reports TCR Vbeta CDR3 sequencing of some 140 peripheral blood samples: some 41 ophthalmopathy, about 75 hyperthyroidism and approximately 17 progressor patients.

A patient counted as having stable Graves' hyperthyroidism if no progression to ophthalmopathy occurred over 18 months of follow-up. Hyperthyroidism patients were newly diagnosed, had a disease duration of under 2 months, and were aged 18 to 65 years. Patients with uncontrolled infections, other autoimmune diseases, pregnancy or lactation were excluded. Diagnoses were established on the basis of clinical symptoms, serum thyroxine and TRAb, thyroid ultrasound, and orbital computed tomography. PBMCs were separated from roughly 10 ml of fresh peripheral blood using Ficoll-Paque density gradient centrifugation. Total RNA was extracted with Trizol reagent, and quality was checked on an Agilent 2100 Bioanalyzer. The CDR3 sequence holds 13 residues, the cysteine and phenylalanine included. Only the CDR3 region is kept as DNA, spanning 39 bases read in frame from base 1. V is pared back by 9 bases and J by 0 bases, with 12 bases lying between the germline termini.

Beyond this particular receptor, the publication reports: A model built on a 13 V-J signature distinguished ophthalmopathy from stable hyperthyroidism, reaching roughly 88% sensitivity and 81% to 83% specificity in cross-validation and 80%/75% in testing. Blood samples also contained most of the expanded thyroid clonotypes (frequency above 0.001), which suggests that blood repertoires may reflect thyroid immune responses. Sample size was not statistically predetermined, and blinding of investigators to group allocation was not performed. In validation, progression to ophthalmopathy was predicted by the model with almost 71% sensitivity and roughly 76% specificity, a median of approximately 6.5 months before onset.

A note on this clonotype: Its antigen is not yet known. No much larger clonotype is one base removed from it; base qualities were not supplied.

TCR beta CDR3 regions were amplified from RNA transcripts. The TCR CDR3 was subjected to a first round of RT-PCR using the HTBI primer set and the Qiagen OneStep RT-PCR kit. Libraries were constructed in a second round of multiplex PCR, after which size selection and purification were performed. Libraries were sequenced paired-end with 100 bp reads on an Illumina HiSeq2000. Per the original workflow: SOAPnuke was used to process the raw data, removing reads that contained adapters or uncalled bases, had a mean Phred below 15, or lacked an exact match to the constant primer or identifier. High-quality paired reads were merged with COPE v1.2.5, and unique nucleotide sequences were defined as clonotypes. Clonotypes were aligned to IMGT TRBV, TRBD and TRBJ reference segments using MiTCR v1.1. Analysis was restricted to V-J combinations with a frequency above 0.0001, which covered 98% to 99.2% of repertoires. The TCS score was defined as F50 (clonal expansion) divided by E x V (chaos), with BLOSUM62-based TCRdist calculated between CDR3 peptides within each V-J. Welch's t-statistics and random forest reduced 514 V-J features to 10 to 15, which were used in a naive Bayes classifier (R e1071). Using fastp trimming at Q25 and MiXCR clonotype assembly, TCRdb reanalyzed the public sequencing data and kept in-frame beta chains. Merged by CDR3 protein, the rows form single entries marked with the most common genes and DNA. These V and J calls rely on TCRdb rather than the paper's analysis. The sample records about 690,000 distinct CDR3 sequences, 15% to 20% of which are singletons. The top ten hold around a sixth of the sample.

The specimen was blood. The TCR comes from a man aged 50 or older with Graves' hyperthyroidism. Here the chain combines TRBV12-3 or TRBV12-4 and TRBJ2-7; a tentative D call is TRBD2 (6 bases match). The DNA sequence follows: TGTGCCAGGGAGGGAGGCGACTCCTACGAGCAGTACTTC. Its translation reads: CAREGGDSYEQYF.